The rows below give T cell receptor beta chains drawn from one sample of a study of control samples from healthy donors and cancer patients. Generated by immunoSEQ multiplex PCR, the TCRdb table keeps only in-frame clones and is missing some. The table includes 100,000 or so clones, more than 85% detected once. Sequencing used blood. The receptors derive from a woman aged 25 to 45 in good health. CDR3s include the opening cysteine and the closing phenylalanine or tryptophan. A D gene is named only where the DNA matches it firmly. Size tells how often a clone was seen (once, few, many) or the class of an expanded clone, and some rows leave it out.

abundance,d_gene,v_gene,j_gene,CDR3aa,CDR3nt
-,-,TRBV30,TRBJ1-2,CAWSPLRGGRHGYTF,TGTGCCTGGAGTCCCCTCCGGGGGGGAAGACATGGCTACACCTTC
few,TRBD1,TRBV13,TRBJ1-2,CASIPAGGYGYTF,TGTGCCAGCATCCCCGCAGGGGGCTATGGCTACACCTTC
few,-,TRBV27,TRBJ1-6,CASSLSLGGRSPLHF,TGTGCCAGCAGTTTATCTCTCGGGGGCAGGTCACCCCTCCACTTT
once,-,TRBV28,TRBJ1-4,CASSLAGGHNEKLFF,TGTGCCAGCAGTTTAGCGGGGGGACATAATGAAAAACTGTTTTTT
-,TRBD2,TRBV7-2,TRBJ2-7,CASSLESSGSYEQYF,TGTGCCAGCAGCTTAGAGTCTAGCGGTAGCTACGAGCAGTACTTC
once,-,TRBV10-1,TRBJ2-3,CASSDPGKKTDTQYF,TGCGCCAGCAGTGACCCAGGGAAGAAGACAGATACGCAGTATTTT
-,TRBD2,TRBV28,TRBJ2-1,CASSLAGGGTYEQFF,TGTGCCAGCAGTTTAGCGGGGGGAGGTACGTATGAGCAGTTCTTC
-,-,TRBV14,TRBJ1-6,CASSPGTTNSPLHF,TGTGCCAGCAGCCCCGGGACAACCAATTCACCCCTCCACTTT
-,TRBD2,TRBV11-2,TRBJ2-1,CASSSHLKTSGGVNEQFF,TGTGCCAGCAGCTCCCACCTAAAGACTAGCGGGGGTGTCAATGAGCAGTTCTTC
-,TRBD1,TRBV19,TRBJ1-5,CASSGTGNQPQHF,TGTGCCAGCTCCGGGACAGGGAATCAGCCCCAGCATTTT
-,TRBD1,TRBV4-1,TRBJ1-1,CASSQPYRRGPKNTEAFF,TGCGCCAGCAGCCAACCTTACCGCAGGGGGCCCAAGAACACTGAAGCTTTCTTT
-,-,TRBV3-1/TRBV3-2,TRBJ2-3,CASSHALTGGADTQYF,TGTGCCAGCAGCCACGCGTTAACGGGGGGCGCAGATACGCAGTATTTT
-,-,TRBV6-2/TRBV6-3,TRBJ2-2,CASSPRGKNTGELFF,TGTGCCAGCAGCCCCAGGGGAAAGAACACCGGGGAGCTGTTTTTT
once,TRBD1,TRBV28,TRBJ1-4,CASHPGQGGEKLFF,TGTGCCAGCCATCCGGGACAGGGAGGTGAAAAACTGTTTTTT
few,TRBD1,TRBV7-8,TRBJ2-7,CASSLAQVTGVYEQYF,TGTGCCAGCAGCTTAGCGCAAGTGACAGGGGTATACGAGCAGTACTTC
-,TRBD1,TRBV29-1,TRBJ2-7,CSVEYSQGLTSYEQYF,TGCAGCGTTGAATATTCACAGGGGCTAACCAGCTACGAGCAGTACTTC
-,-,TRBV4-2,TRBJ2-2,CASSLDQGGAGELFF,TGTGCCAGCAGCCTTGACCAGGGTGGTGCCGGGGAGCTGTTTTTT
-,TRBD1,TRBV27,TRBJ1-2,CASRQGVALGYTF,TGTGCCAGCAGACAGGGGGTGGCCTTAGGCTACACCTTC
few,-,TRBV12-3/TRBV12-4,TRBJ2-5,CASSLWSAETQYF,TGTGCCAGCAGTTTATGGTCGGCAGAGACCCAGTACTTC
-,-,TRBV21-1,TRBJ2-3,CASSGAGTSGGRETDTQYF,TGTGCCAGCAGCGGCGCCGGGACTAGCGGGGGGCGAGAGACAGATACGCAGTATTTT
-,TRBD2,TRBV19,TRBJ2-7,CASTRAGAYEQYF,TGTGCCAGTACCCGGGCGGGGGCCTACGAGCAGTACTTC
-,-,TRBV28,TRBJ1-2,CASSYSRGNYGYTF,TGTGCCAGCAGTTATTCCAGGGGTAACTATGGCTACACCTTC
-,TRBD2,TRBV19,TRBJ2-7,CASSIRGGYEQYF,TGTGCCAGTAGTATACGGGGGGGCTACGAGCAGTACTTC
-,-,TRBV6-5,TRBJ1-4,CASSYREKEKLFF,TGTGCCAGCAGTTACAGAGAAAAGGAAAAACTGTTTTTT
-,-,TRBV6-2/TRBV6-3,TRBJ2-5,CASSDPGEETQYF,TGTGCCAGCAGTGACCCCGGGGAAGAGACCCAGTACTTC
-,TRBD1,TRBV4-1,TRBJ1-6,CASSQDRGQSYNSPLHF,TGCGCCAGCAGCCAAGACAGGGGGCAGTCCTATAATTCACCCCTCCACTTT